The 22 T cell receptor beta chains presented below share a single source sample, sequenced in a study of technical replicates of blood from several donors. Libraries were prepared by immunoSEQ multiplex PCR; TCRdb keeps only in-frame clonotypes and omits some of them. This sample carries tens of thousands of clones, roughly 96% of them seen once, and the ten largest clones take around 0.22%. What was sequenced was T cells isolated from PBMCs. The source is a human donor in good health.

This clone was counted once. The CDR3 sequence: CASSQTPGGGNKNIQYF. The CDR3 bases are TGCGCCAGCAGCCAAACTCCCGGGGGTGGGAACAAAAACATTCAGTACTTC. The chain is built from TRBV4-1 and TRBJ2-4; tentatively, D is TRBD2 (6 bases). The CDR3 length is 17 residues. Germline-derived CDR1 and CDR2 are MGHRA and YSYEKL. Trimming cost V 2 bases and J 3 bases, with 17 bases left between them.

The chain links TRBV25-1 to TRBJ2-7; 9 bases agree with TRBD1. The CDR3 is 13 amino acids. Trimming cost V 8 bases and J 3 bases; bases outside gene matches: 5. Germline V lookup: CDR1 MGHDK, CDR2 SYGVNS. The CDR3 is CASRGQGVYEQYF. DNA for the CDR3: TGTGCCAGCCGGGGACAGGGAGTCTACGAGCAGTACTTC.

The DNA for the CDR3 is TGTGCCAGCAGCCCCCAACCCGCCGGGAGAGAACTTAATTCACCCCTCCACTTT. This encodes CASSPQPAGRELNSPLHF. The chain joins TRBV9 to TRBJ1-6; D call uncertain. V lost 4 bases and J lost 6, with 23 bases in between. Germline-derived CDR1 and CDR2 are SGDLS and YYNGEE. The CDR3 extends over 18 amino acids.

The chain employs TRBV7-9 and TRBJ2-5; 9 bases map to TRBD2. CDR3 length equals 19 residues. From germline, CDR1 is SEHNR and CDR2 FQNEAQ (reference sequence). J lost 2 bases, V lost 5 bases, and 18 bases had no gene match. As DNA, the CDR3 is TGTGCCAGCAGCCCTCCCCGGGAGCGGTTGCGGGGGGGACAAGAGACCCAGTACTTC. This sequence encodes CASSPPRERLRGGQETQYF.

The chain employs TRBV7-9 and TRBJ2-6; 12 bases line up with TRBD1. Germline loops: CDR1 SEHNR, CDR2 FQNEAQ (reference sequence). CDR3 length: 19 amino acids. Losses at the gene ends were 1 base for V and 1 base for J; bases not matched to a gene: 5. The CDR3 sequence: CASSLVPGQGASGANVLTF. CDR3 DNA: TGTGCCAGCAGCTTAGTGCCGGGACAGGGGGCTTCTGGGGCCAACGTCCTGACTTTC.

The chain links TRBV7-9 to TRBJ2-1; 13 nucleotides line up with TRBD2. Germline V gene sequence: CDR1 SEHNR, CDR2 FQNEAQ (reference sequence). Trimming removed 5 bases from V and 8 bases from J; junction bases left unmatched: 12. The CDR3 length is 17 residues. CDR3 nucleotides: TGTGCCAGCAGCCCGCAGGGAACTAGCGGGGGGGCCGATGAGCAGTTCTTC. Residues: CASSPQGTSGGADEQFF.

The chain combines TRBV5-8 with TRBJ1-6; D is uncertain. The CDR3 sequence is 15 residues long. Germline values: CDR1 SGHTS, CDR2 YDEGEE. V lost 2 bases and J 11 bases, leaving 17 bases between the germline ends. The CDR3 region is CASSLGRAFAAPLHF. For the CDR3, the DNA is TGTGCCAGCAGCTTAGGGAGGGCCTTTGCGGCACCCCTCCACTTT.

This clone was detected once. The chain uses TRBV29-1 and TRBJ1-5, with 9 nucleotides matching TRBD1. The CDR3 is 14 residues long. Germline V gives CDR1 SQVTM, CDR2 ANQGSEA. The V gene end was trimmed by 7 bases and the J gene end by 4 bases; junction bases not matched to a gene: 8. The DNA of the CDR3 is TGCAGCGCCGGACAGGGGCCAACGAATCAGCCCCAGCATTTT. Residues: CSAGQGPTNQPQHF.

The V gene is TRBV29-1, the J gene TRBJ2-3; 9 bases map to TRBD2. Germline values: CDR1 SQVTM, CDR2 ANQGSEA. CDR3 length: 14 residues. The CDR3 DNA is TGCGGGTATATTGGCGGGAGGGGGTCAGATACGCAGTATTTT. Translation gives CGYIGGRGSDTQYF.

This chain connects TRBV5-8 to TRBJ2-7, with 13 bases aligning to TRBD2. Germline loops: CDR1 SGHTS, CDR2 YDEGEE. V shed 3 bases, J shed 2 bases, and the junction held 8 bases outside the gene matches. This CDR3 comprises 17 residues. The CDR3 DNA follows: TGTGCCAGCAGCTCCTTAATCACTAGCGGGAGGGCCTACGAGCAGTACTTC. It codes for CASSSLITSGRAYEQYF.

The genes are TRBV19 and TRBJ1-3, with D possibly matching TRBD1 (6 bases). CDR3 length equals 14 residues. From germline, CDR1 is LNHDA and CDR2 SQIVND (reference sequence). Trimming removed 11 bases at V and 3 bases at J, with 17 bases between. The chain's CDR3 is CAVVNRDYGNTIYF. The CDR3 region has the DNA TGTGCCGTCGTAAACAGGGACTATGGAAACACCATATATTTT.

J is TRBJ2-7 and V is TRBV6-5; TRBD1 matches at 7 bases. Germline values: CDR1 MNHEY, CDR2 SVGAGI. This CDR3 spans 15 amino acids. The ends lost 6 bases at V and 0 bases at J; junction bases unmatched: 8. The chain's CDR3 is CASSLQGSHSYEQYF. The DNA for the CDR3 is TGTGCCAGCAGCTTACAGGGGAGCCACTCCTACGAGCAGTACTTC.

This chain connects TRBV6-1 to TRBJ2-7; TRBD1 matches 8 bases. Germline V gene sequence: CDR1 MNHNS, CDR2 SASEGT. After removal of 1 base from V and 0 bases from J, the junction contained 2 bases not matched to a gene. The CDR3 extends over 15 amino acids. In nucleotides, the CDR3 is TGTGCCAGCAGTGAAGAGGGACAGGCCTCCTACGAGCAGTACTTC. Translation gives CASSEEGQASYEQYF.

The V and J genes are TRBV4-1 and TRBJ1-5; D is ambiguous. Germline V gene sequence: CDR1 MGHRA, CDR2 YSYEKL. The CDR3 covers 18 residues. V lost 0 bases and J lost 0, with 15 bases in between. This chain's CDR3 is CASSQESGRSDSNQPQHF. The CDR3 DNA reads as TGCGCCAGCAGCCAAGAGTCCGGTAGGAGTGATAGCAATCAGCCCCAGCATTTT.

This clone was seen once. The chain recombines TRBV2 with TRBJ2-5, with D uncertain. V was cut by 2 bases and J by 5 bases, with 12 bases left in between. The CDR3 is made up of 14 amino acids. In germline, CDR1 is SNHLY, CDR2 FYNNEI. The CDR3 protein is CASSERRLTETQYF. The CDR3 DNA follows: TGTGCCAGCAGTGAAAGGAGACTTACGGAGACCCAGTACTTC.

The rearrangement links TRBV9 to TRBJ2-1; D unresolved. This CDR3 has 13 amino acids. The V gene's germline CDR1 is SGDLS and CDR2 YYNGEE. V lost 2 bases to trimming and J lost 2 bases, with 5 bases between them. Here the CDR3 reads CASSVLAYNEQFF. CDR3 nucleotides: TGTGCCAGCAGCGTTCTAGCCTACAATGAGCAGTTCTTC.

The gene calls are TRBV28 and TRBJ2-2; TRBD1 agrees at 9 bases. Germline V gene data show CDR1 as MDHEN and CDR2 as SYDVKM. The CDR3 loop spans 15 amino acids. Trimming at V came to 7 bases and at J to 0 bases, leaving 3 bases not matched to a gene. CDR3 protein: CASNTGGANTGELFF. In nucleotides, the CDR3 is TGTGCCAGCAATACAGGGGGCGCGAACACCGGGGAGCTGTTTTTT. Full variable domain (remainder filled in from reference TRBV28 and TRBJ2-2): DVKVTQSSRYLVKRTGEKVFLECVQDMDHENMFWYRQDPGLGLRLIYFSYDVKMKEKGDIPEGYSVSREKKERFSLILESASTNQTSMYLCASNTGGANTGELFFGEGSRLTVL.

This clone has a single count. The J gene is TRBJ1-2, the V gene TRBV28; a possible D gene is TRBD1 (6 bases). Germline values: CDR1 MDHEN, CDR2 SYDVKM. The CDR3 runs 15 residues. V was shortened by 3 bases and J by 8 bases, with 19 bases between the two germline ends. The CDR3 protein is CASSFAQGELWGYTF. The CDR3 DNA follows: TGTGCCAGCAGTTTTGCACAGGGCGAACTATGGGGCTACACCTTC.

The rearrangement uses TRBV4-1 and TRBJ1-1; 9 bases fit TRBD1. This CDR3 is built from 15 residues. The V and J ends lost 3 bases and 7 bases, in that order; junction bases with no gene match: 9. The germline CDR1 and CDR2 sequences are MGHRA and YSYEKL. CDR3 nucleotides: TGCGCCAGCAGCCATGGAGTGGACAGGGGCGATGAAGCTTTCTTT. Amino acid sequence: CASSHGVDRGDEAFF.

The chain couples TRBV5-1 to TRBJ2-6, with 7 positions matching TRBD1. V trimming: 2 bases; J trimming: 4 bases; junction bases outside the gene matches: 12. The CDR3 runs 18 residues. CDR1 and CDR2 (germline): SGHRS, YFSETQ. Written as DNA, the CDR3 is TGCGCCAGCAGCTTCGGACAGGCGCTGGGCTTGGGGGCCAACGTCCTGACTTTC. Its translation is CASSFGQALGLGANVLTF. The whole variable domain, filled in from reference TRBV5-1 and TRBJ2-6, reads KAGVTQTPRYLIKTRGQQVTLSCSPISGHRSVSWYQQTPGQGLQFLFEYFSETQRNKGNFPGRFSGRQFSNSRSEMNVSTLELGDSALYLCASSFGQALGLGANVLTFGAGSRLTVL.

Of note for this clone: Sequence at one end of the junction differs from germline and may be a read error. This chain links TRBV7-7 with TRBJ1-2; 7 nucleotides agree with TRBD1. This CDR3 region has 13 residues. Germline-derived CDR1 and CDR2 are SSHAT and FNYEAQ (reference sequence). CDR3 sequence reads: CASSLGQSDGYTF. CDR3 nucleotides: TGTGCTAGCAGCTTGGGACAGAGCGATGGCTACACCTTC.

The chain combines TRBV14 with TRBJ2-3, with unresolved D. This CDR3 spans 15 amino acids. The V end lost 5 bases, the J end lost 4 bases, and 16 bases lay between the germline ends. CDR1 and CDR2 (germline): SGHDN, FVKESK. Here the CDR3 reads CASSESLVTADTQYF. CDR3 DNA: TGTGCCAGCAGCGAATCGTTAGTAACGGCAGATACGCAGTATTTT.